The 9 T cell receptor beta chains presented below share a single source sample, sequenced in a study of blood T cell repertoires in COVID-19. The table came from immunoSEQ multiplex PCR; TCRdb's copy has only in-frame clones and leaves some out. The sample has some 190,000 clones; approximately 84% are singletons. The sample comprised peripheral blood. Receptor source: a woman older than 75 with COVID-19, enrolled during active disease.

V and J are TRBV28 and TRBJ2-3, with D possibly being TRBD2 (5 bases). This CDR3 is 12 amino acids long. From germline, CDR1 is MDHEN and CDR2 SYDVKM. Trimming pared 8 bases from V and 9 bases from J, leaving 15 bases between. CDR3 loop: CASRGSLGTQYF. CDR3 nucleotides: TGTGCCAGCCGGGGTAGTTTGGGAACGCAGTATTTT. Full variable domain (outside the CDR3, taken from reference TRBV28 and TRBJ2-3): DVKVTQSSRYLVKRTGEKVFLECVQDMDHENMFWYRQDPGLGLRLIYFSYDVKMKEKGDIPEGYSVSREKKERFSLILESASTNQTSMYLCASRGSLGTQYFGPGTRLTVL.

With regard to this clone: Distinct nucleotide sequences in the sample also encode this CDR3. The chain joins TRBV3-1 (or the pseudogene TRBV3-2) to TRBJ1-3; no clear D gene. V lost 1 base to trimming and J lost 0 bases, with 4 bases between them. The germline gives CDR1 LGHDT, CDR2 YNNKEL (reference sequence). This CDR3 contains 14 residues. The CDR3 loop is CASSQGGSGNTIYF. DNA of the CDR3: TGTGCCAGCAGCCAAGGCGGCTCTGGAAACACCATATATTTT.

This clone was counted a few times. The V gene is TRBV12-3 or TRBV12-4, the J gene TRBJ1-1; maybe TRBD1 (6 bases). V lost 7 bases to trimming and J lost 6 bases, with 9 bases between them. The CDR3 sequence is 11 residues long. CDR3 nucleotides: TGTGCCAGCAAACAGGGTTCTGAAGCTTTCTTT. As protein: CASKQGSEAFF.

The chain joins TRBV28 to TRBJ2-1; 8 bases align to TRBD2. The CDR3 sequence is 16 residues long. The germline gives CDR1 MDHEN, CDR2 SYDVKM. The ends lost 5 bases at V and 7 bases at J; junction bases unmatched: 13. As DNA, the CDR3 is TGTGCCAGCAGTACAAGACTAAGCGGGAGTAGTAATGAGCAGTTCTTC. The encoded protein is CASSTRLSGSSNEQFF. The whole variable domain, filled in from reference TRBV28 and TRBJ2-1, reads DVKVTQSSRYLVKRTGEKVFLECVQDMDHENMFWYRQDPGLGLRLIYFSYDVKMKEKGDIPEGYSVSREKKERFSLILESASTNQTSMYLCASSTRLSGSSNEQFFGPGTRLTVL.

The V gene is TRBV28, the J gene TRBJ2-7; tentative D call: TRBD1 (6 bases). Germline lookup yields CDR1 MDHEN and CDR2 SYDVKM. This CDR3 contains 13 residues. V lost 5 bases and J 0 bases, leaving 8 bases between the germline ends. CDR3 sequence (DNA): TGTGCCAGCAGTAGGGACACCTCCTACGAGCAGTACTTC. Its protein is CASSRDTSYEQYF.

V usage is TRBV5-1 and J usage is TRBJ2-7; perhaps TRBD2 as D (5 bases). Germline CDR1 and CDR2: SGHRS and YFSETQ. The ends were cut back, 0 bases at V and 4 bases at J, with 11 bases in the middle. The CDR3 runs 14 residues. This CDR3 reads CASSLVSGIYEQYF. CDR3 coding DNA: TGCGCCAGCAGCTTGGTATCCGGGATTTACGAGCAGTACTTC.

The chain uses TRBV4-1 and TRBJ2-2; 8 positions agree with TRBD2. Looked up from germline, CDR1 is MGHRA and CDR2 is YSYEKL. This CDR3 comprises 14 residues. V shed 7 bases, J shed 7 bases, and the junction held 8 bases outside the gene matches. The CDR3 nucleotides read TGCGCCAGCACTAACAGCGGGAGTAGCGGGGAGCTGTTTTTT. It codes for CASTNSGSSGELFF.

This clone was counted a few times. This CDR3 reads CASSQFDYYGYTF. The CDR3 DNA sequence: TGTGCCAGCAGCCAATTCGACTACTATGGCTACACCTTC. V usage is TRBV3-1 (or the pseudogene TRBV3-2) and J usage is TRBJ1-2; D is unclear. Germline CDR1 and CDR2: LGHDT and YNNKEL (reference sequence). V was trimmed by 2 bases and J by 3 bases, leaving 7 bases between them. This CDR3 comprises 13 residues.

The CDR3 protein is CASSRSLAGVTNEQFF. CDR3 DNA sequence: TGTGCCAGCAGCCGATCACTAGCGGGAGTTACCAATGAGCAGTTCTTC. This chain links TRBV3-1 (or the pseudogene TRBV3-2) with TRBJ2-1; 11 bases agree with TRBD2. CDR3 length: 16 amino acids. The V gene's germline CDR1 is LGHDT and CDR2 YNNKEL (reference sequence). Unmatched junction bases numbered 8, after V lost 4 bases and J lost 6 bases.